The 21 T cell receptor beta chains below all came from one sample that was sequenced in a study of tumor-infiltrating lymphocytes in primary liver carcinoma. TCR beta cDNA was prepared out of about 510 ng total RNA by means of a constant-region primer. Generation of the TCR beta libraries relied on three nested multiplex PCR rounds using slightly modified ARM-PCR. A C-beta reverse primer and TRBV1-TRBV30 forward primers served in each of the first two PCR rounds, at about 9 cycles apiece. TCRdb itself ran the multiplex PCR reads through MiXCR, one entry per CDR3 protein. The table has about 59,000 distinct CDR3 sequences, roughly 70% seen once. RNA and DNA were co-extracted from about 19-30 mg of unsorted bulk tissue. Sequenced: liver tumor tissue from sampling region 2. Subset here: tumor region T2, inferior pole. These receptors came from a man aged 40-55 years with primary liver carcinoma and hepatitis B virus infection.

Regarding this clonotype: The CDR3 carries no conserved terminal phenylalanine or tryptophan, so it likely arises from a read error. No DNA is shown, since the ends of the CDR3 on it are uncertain; the CDR3 is the one TCRdb lists. The chain links TRBV7-9 to TRBJ2-2; the D call TRBD1 from the table was never checked on the DNA. Germline values: CDR1 SEHNR, CDR2 FQNEAQ (reference sequence). The CDR3 spans 16 amino acids, including both terminal residues. This CDR3 is CASSLVLQGWTGELSS.

The V call is TRBV12-3 or TRBV12-4, the J call TRBJ2-2; D is unclear. The CDR3 runs to 12 residues. In DNA, the CDR3 is TGTGGCAGTAGCCTGCGTCCCGGGGAGCTGTTTTTT. It codes for CGSSLRPGELFF.

Worth noting for this clonotype: The junction does not match germline at one end; this may be a read error. The rearrangement links TRBV6-6 to TRBJ2-7; 12 nucleotides line up with TRBD1. This CDR3 is built from 15 residues. Per germline, CDR1 MNHNY and CDR2 SVGAGI (reference sequence). The CDR3 nucleotides read TGTGCCAGCCGTTACACGGGACAGGGGGCGCTCGAGCAGTACTTC. Amino acid sequence: CASRYTGQGALEQYF.

With regard to this clonotype: This could be a read error, since a much larger clone is one nucleotide away. The chain is built from TRBV7-9 and TRBJ2-3; 8 bases fit TRBD1. CDR1 is SEHNR, CDR2 FQNEAQ, per germline (reference sequence). CDR3 size: 15 residues. This chain's CDR3 is CAGSSDRDGADTQYF. CDR3 nucleotide sequence: TGTGCCGGCAGCTCGGACAGGGACGGGGCAGATACGCAGTATTTT.

About this clonotype: The junction does not match germline at one end; this may be a read error. The chain links TRBV11-1 to TRBJ1-4, with TRBD1 identical over 7 bases. Germline V CDR1 and CDR2: SGHAT, FQDESV (reference sequence). The CDR3 has 15 residues. CDR3 DNA sequence: TGTACCAGCAGCCACAACAGGGGACCTAATGAAAAGCTGTTTTTT. Amino acid sequence: CTSSHNRGPNEKLFF.

Concerning this clonotype itself: The missing conserved phenylalanine or tryptophan at the end of this CDR3 makes a read error likely. The chain recombines TRBV5-1 with TRBJ2-2, with 8 positions matching TRBD2. Per the germline V gene, CDR1 is SGHRS and CDR2 is YFSETQ. This CDR3 comprises 15 residues. The J segment lost 6 bases and the V segment lost 2 bases, leaving 6 bases of the junction unmatched. CDR3 in amino acids: CASSLTAGEAGELFS. The DNA of the CDR3 is TGCGCCAGCAGCTTAACAGCGGGAGAAGCCGGGGAGCTGTTTTCT.

About this clonotype: With a much larger clone just one base away, this may be a read error. This chain links TRBV21-1 with TRBJ2-3; the table assigns TRBD1, which was not confirmed against the DNA. TRBV21-1 is a documented pseudogene. This CDR3 is built from 17 residues. The CDR3 reads CASNKVQDRGRLDTQYF. CDR3 sequence (DNA): TGTGCCAGCAACAAAGTTCAGGACAGGGGGCGGTTGGATACGCAGTATTTT.

Note on this clonotype: One junction end does not reproduce the germline sequence, and a read error may be involved. This chain links TRBV2 with TRBJ2-2, with D uncertain. The germline V gene encodes CDR1 SNHLY and CDR2 FYNNEI. The CDR3 runs 14 residues. The DNA for the CDR3 is TGTGTCAGCAGTGAATCGCCTTGGACCGGGGAGCTGTTTTTT. Residues: CVSSESPWTGELFF. The whole variable domain, remainder taken from reference TRBV2 and TRBJ2-2, is EPEVTQTPSHQVTQMGQEVILRCVPISNHLYFYWYRQILGQKVEFLVSFYNNEISEKSEIFDDQFSVERPDGSNFTLKIRSTKLEDSAMYFCVSSESPWTGELFFGEGSRLTVL.

This clonotype was seen only a few times. Compared with germline, one end of the junction differs, possibly owing to a read error. This chain links TRBV6-5 with TRBJ2-6, with D possibly matching TRBD1 (5 bases). Germline CDR1 MNHEY, CDR2 SVGAGI. The CDR3 is 13 amino acids. CDR3 protein: CASNYSTVNVLTF. The DNA for the CDR3 is TGTGCCAGCAATTACTCGACAGTCAACGTCCTGACTTTC.

On this clonotype: A junction boundary mismatches the germline segment, possibly from a read error. The chain employs TRBV11-2 and TRBJ2-5; 8 bases are shared with TRBD1. The CDR3 contains 15 residues. Germline CDR1 reads SGHAT; CDR2 reads FQNNGV. The CDR3 region is CASILTAGGSETQYF. DNA of the CDR3: TGTGCCAGCATCTTAACAGCAGGGGGCTCGGAGACCCAGTACTTC.

In the case of this clonotype: A read error may produce the germline difference seen at one junction end. The chain links TRBV7-3 to TRBJ2-2, with 7 bases that match TRBD2. The CDR3 is made up of 15 amino acids. The germline CDR1 and CDR2 sequences are SGHTA and FQGTGA. The CDR3 nucleotides read TGTACCAGCAGCTTAACGTGCGGGAGCACCGGGGAGTTGTTTTTT. Residues: CTSSLTCGSTGELFF.

Notes on this clonotype: This may stem from a read error, because a much larger clone lies one nucleotide away. The rearrangement links TRBV6-5 to TRBJ1-1, with D hard to call. Germline lookup yields CDR1 MNHEY and CDR2 SVGAGI. The CDR3 sequence is 14 residues long. In nucleotides, the CDR3 is TGTGTCAGCAGAACCGGACTTCCGAACACTGAAGCTTTCTTT. It specifies CVSRTGLPNTEAFF.

This clonotype was counted at least ten times. The chain couples TRBV29-1 to TRBJ1-1, with a possible D match to TRBD1 (6 bases). Germline loops: CDR1 SQVTM, CDR2 ANQGSEA. CDR3 length: 12 amino acids. Deletions cut 6 bases from V and 5 bases from J, with 13 bases between. This CDR3 reads CSVKGVRTEAFF. The CDR3 nucleotides read TGCAGCGTGAAGGGGGTTAGAACTGAAGCTTTCTTT. The whole variable domain, filled in from reference TRBV29-1 and TRBJ1-1, reads SAVISQKPSRDICQRGTSLTIQCQVDSQVTMMFWYRQQPGQSLTLIATANQGSEATYESGFVIDKFPISRPNLTFSTLTVSNMSPEDSSIYLCSVKGVRTEAFFGQGTRLTVV.

Remarks on this clonotype: The germline gene is not matched at one end of the junction; a read error may be the cause. V usage is TRBV11-2 and J usage is TRBJ2-5; TRBD2 aligns across 8 bases. CDR1 and CDR2 (germline): SGHAT, FQNNGV. This CDR3 comprises 16 residues. This CDR3 reads CAISQTPGGGKETRYF. CDR3 coding DNA: TGTGCCATCAGCCAAACTCCTGGCGGGGGGAAAGAGACCCGCTATTTC.

On this clonotype itself: The junction does not match germline at one end; this may be a read error. This chain uses TRBV2 with TRBJ1-4; TRBD1 might be the D (6 bases). Germline V gene sequence: CDR1 SNHLY, CDR2 FYNNEI. The CDR3 loop spans 13 amino acids. The CDR3 reads CVSRGQLNEKLFF. The CDR3 DNA is TGTGTCAGCAGAGGACAGTTAAATGAAAAACTGTTTTTT.

Details on this clonotype: One junction end does not reproduce the germline sequence, and a read error may be involved. This chain links TRBV5-5 with TRBJ1-1, with no clear D. The CDR3 sequence is 14 residues long. The germline CDR1 and CDR2 sequences are SGHKS and YYEKEE (reference sequence). In DNA, the CDR3 is TGTGCCAGCAGCTTGGGACTCATGAACATTGAAGCCTTCTTT. Its protein product is CASSLGLMNIEAFF.

V and J are TRBV4-2 and TRBJ2-3, with 10 bases fitting TRBD2. The CDR3 consists of 18 residues. CDR1 LGHNA and CDR2 YNFKEQ come from the germline V gene. Losses at the gene ends were 4 bases for V and 3 bases for J; bases not matched to a gene: 13. CDR3 sequence (DNA): TGTGCCAGCAGCCTAGCGGTGCTTCTAGCGGGAGCGACAGATACGCAGTATTTT. Translating gives CASSLAVLLAGATDTQYF.

As regards this clonotype: At one end, the junction sequence differs from germline, possibly due to a read error. The chain links TRBV4-2 to TRBJ2-3, with D perhaps matching TRBD1 or TRBD2 (6 bases each). This CDR3 is 16 amino acids long. Germline V gene sequence: CDR1 LGHNA, CDR2 YNFKEQ. CDR3 bases: TGCGCCAGCAGCCACCGGGGGCCCCCCCATAAAGATACGCAGTATTTT. Translating gives CASSHRGPPHKDTQYF.

Concerning this clonotype itself: In this CDR3 the conserved last residue, phenylalanine or tryptophan, is missing, so a read error is likely. The limits of the CDR3 on the DNA are not certain, so only TCRdb's listed CDR3 is given. The chain employs TRBV10-3 and TRBJ2-2; the D call in the table, TRBD1, was not verified against the DNA. The CDR3 is 14 amino acids in total, end residues counted. Germline loops: CDR1 ENHRY, CDR2 SYGVKD. CDR3 residues: CAIRERDDTGELFY.

This clonotype was recorded at least ten times. This chain joins TRBV29-1 and TRBJ1-1; D possibly corresponds to TRBD1 (5 bases). Per the germline V gene, CDR1 is SQVTM and CDR2 is ANQGSEA. The CDR3 extends over 13 amino acids. V lost 7 bases to trimming and J lost 0 bases, with 12 bases between them. The CDR3: CSGGDSLNTEAFF. CDR3 bases: TGCAGCGGGGGAGACAGCCTGAACACTGAAGCTTTCTTT. The variable domain in full, with the rest retrieved from reference TRBV29-1 and TRBJ1-1, is SAVISQKPSRDICQRGTSLTIQCQVDSQVTMMFWYRQQPGQSLTLIATANQGSEATYESGFVIDKFPISRPNLTFSTLTVSNMSPEDSSIYLCSGGDSLNTEAFFGQGTRLTVV.

This sequence joins TRBV2 and TRBJ2-1; TRBD2 is a possible D gene (6 bases). CDR1 and CDR2 from the germline V gene are SNHLY and FYNNEI. The V gene lost 7 bases and the J gene lost 3 bases, with 16 bases spanning the gap. This CDR3 has 15 amino acids. Here the CDR3 reads CASNWDSSFYNEQFF. CDR3 in DNA: TGTGCCAGCAATTGGGACTCGAGCTTCTACAATGAGCAGTTCTTC.